Listed below are T cell receptor beta chains from one sample, sequenced in a study of T cell responses to AZD1222 COVID-19 vaccine. Profiled with immunoSEQ multiplex PCR; TCRdb holds only in-frame clones, not every one. The sample contains about 120,000 clones, 75% to 95% of which appear only once. This sample comprised peripheral blood, obtained 28 days after the second dose of the MenACWY control vaccine. These receptors originate from an adult who received the MenACWY meningococcal vaccine as a control. Both conserved end residues are part of each CDR3. A D gene is named only where the DNA matches it firmly. Clone sizes are given selectively: once, few, many, or a class where the clone is expanded.

v_gene	d_gene	j_gene	abundance	CDR3aa	CDR3nt
TRBV6-6	TRBD2	TRBJ2-7	few	CASSSPQRGTYEQYF	TGTGCCAGCAGTTCCCCGCAGCGGGGCACCTACGAGCAGTACTTC
TRBV6-5	TRBD1	TRBJ2-2	.	CASSRDRTNTGELFF	TGTGCCAGCAGCAGGGACAGGACGAACACCGGGGAGCTGTTTTTT
TRBV5-1	.	TRBJ1-1	.	CASSLDGQAGNTEAFF	TGCGCCAGCAGCTTGGACGGGCAGGCCGGTAACACTGAAGCTTTCTTT
TRBV7-6	.	TRBJ1-1	.	CASTSTGWDTEAFF	TGTGCCAGCACCTCAACAGGGTGGGACACTGAAGCTTTCTTT
TRBV18	TRBD1	TRBJ2-7	.	CASSPPGQGAYEQYF	TGTGCCAGCTCACCACCGGGACAGGGGGCCTACGAGCAGTACTTC
TRBV19	TRBD2	TRBJ2-2	.	CASSINLAGGDGELFF	TGTGCCAGTAGTATTAACCTAGCGGGAGGCGACGGGGAGCTGTTTTTT
TRBV6-5	TRBD1	TRBJ1-2	.	CASRPDRGQRYGYTF	TGTGCCAGCAGACCAGATCGGGGACAGCGCTATGGCTACACCTTC
TRBV29-1	.	TRBJ2-2	.	CSARGRDTGELFF	TGCAGCGCCAGGGGGAGGGACACCGGGGAGCTGTTTTTT
TRBV4-1	.	TRBJ2-1	.	CASSQVPYNEQFF	TGCGCCAGCAGCCAAGTCCCCTACAATGAGCAGTTCTTC
TRBV28	.	TRBJ2-3	.	CASSGGTDTQYF	TGTGCCAGCAGCGGTGGGACAGATACGCAGTATTTT
TRBV19	TRBD1	TRBJ1-3	.	CASSFFHRGTGNTIYF	TGTGCCAGTAGTTTCTTCCACAGGGGAACTGGAAACACCATATATTTT
TRBV10-3	.	TRBJ1-6	.	CAISVDEYSPLHF	TGTGCCATCAGTGTGGACGAGTATTCACCCCTCCACTTT
TRBV7-9	TRBD2	TRBJ2-1	.	CASSSQGSGMGYNEQFF	TGTGCCAGCAGCTCCCAAGGAAGCGGGATGGGCTACAATGAGCAGTTCTTC
TRBV19	TRBD1	TRBJ1-4	.	CASTRYVGQTNNEKLFF	TGTGCCAGTACTCGGTACGTGGGACAGACGAATAATGAAAAACTGTTTTTT
TRBV6-5	TRBD1	TRBJ1-5	.	CASSTGAGSNQPQHF	TGTGCCAGCAGTACAGGGGCCGGGAGCAATCAGCCCCAGCATTTT
TRBV4-1	.	TRBJ1-4	.	CASSQDINSVRRTNEKLFF	TGCGCCAGCAGCCAAGATATCAACAGTGTGAGACGAACTAATGAAAAACTGTTTTTT
TRBV15	.	TRBJ1-2	once	CATSSHRTAGYDGYTF	TGTGCCACCAGCAGCCACCGCACTGCGGGGTATGATGGCTACACCTTC